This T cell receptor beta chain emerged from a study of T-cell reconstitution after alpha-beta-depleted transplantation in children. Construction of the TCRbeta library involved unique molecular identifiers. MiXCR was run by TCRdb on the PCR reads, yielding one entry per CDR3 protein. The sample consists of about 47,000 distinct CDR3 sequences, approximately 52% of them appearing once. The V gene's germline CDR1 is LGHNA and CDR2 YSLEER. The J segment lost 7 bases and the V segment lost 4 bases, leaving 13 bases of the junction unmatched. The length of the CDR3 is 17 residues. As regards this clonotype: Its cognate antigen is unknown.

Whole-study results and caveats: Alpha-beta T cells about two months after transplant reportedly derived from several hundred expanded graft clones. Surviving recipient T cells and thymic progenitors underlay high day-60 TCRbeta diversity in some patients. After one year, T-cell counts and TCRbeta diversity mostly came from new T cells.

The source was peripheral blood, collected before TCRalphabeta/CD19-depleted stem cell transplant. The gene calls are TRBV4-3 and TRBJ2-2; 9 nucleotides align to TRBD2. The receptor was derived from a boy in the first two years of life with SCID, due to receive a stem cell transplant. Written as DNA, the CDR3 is TGCGCCAGCAGCCCGCAGGCGGGCGGGGGGGCCGACGGGGAGCTGTTTTTT. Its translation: CASSPQAGGGADGELFF.